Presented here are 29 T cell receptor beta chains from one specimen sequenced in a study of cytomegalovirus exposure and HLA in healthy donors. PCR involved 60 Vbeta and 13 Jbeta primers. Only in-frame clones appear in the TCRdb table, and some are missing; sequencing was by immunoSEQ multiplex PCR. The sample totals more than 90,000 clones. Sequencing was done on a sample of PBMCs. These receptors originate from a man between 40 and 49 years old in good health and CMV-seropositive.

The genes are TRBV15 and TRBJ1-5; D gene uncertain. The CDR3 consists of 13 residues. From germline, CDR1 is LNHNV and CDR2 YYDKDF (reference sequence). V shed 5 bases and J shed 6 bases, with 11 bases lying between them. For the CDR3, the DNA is TGTGCCACCAGCTCCCACCCGGGTCAGCCCCAGCATTTT. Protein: CATSSHPGQPQHF.

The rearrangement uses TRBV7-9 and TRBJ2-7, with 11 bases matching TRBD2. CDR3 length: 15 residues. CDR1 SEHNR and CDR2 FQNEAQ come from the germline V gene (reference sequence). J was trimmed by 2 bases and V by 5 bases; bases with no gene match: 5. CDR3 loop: CASSQGLAATYEQYF. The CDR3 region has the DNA TGTGCCAGCAGCCAGGGACTAGCGGCTACCTACGAGCAGTACTTC.

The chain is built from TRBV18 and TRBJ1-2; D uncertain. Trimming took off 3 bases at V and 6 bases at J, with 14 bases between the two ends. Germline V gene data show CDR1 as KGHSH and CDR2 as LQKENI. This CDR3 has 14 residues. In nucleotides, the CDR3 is TGTGCCAGCTCACCTAGTCCGACAACCAATGGCTACACCTTC. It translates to CASSPSPTTNGYTF.

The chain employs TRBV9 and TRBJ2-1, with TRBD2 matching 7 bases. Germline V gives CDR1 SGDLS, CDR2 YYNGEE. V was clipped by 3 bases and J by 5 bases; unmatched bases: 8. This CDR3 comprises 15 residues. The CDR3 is CASSGPLAEDNEQFF. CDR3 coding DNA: TGTGCCAGCAGCGGACCTCTAGCGGAAGACAATGAGCAGTTCTTC.

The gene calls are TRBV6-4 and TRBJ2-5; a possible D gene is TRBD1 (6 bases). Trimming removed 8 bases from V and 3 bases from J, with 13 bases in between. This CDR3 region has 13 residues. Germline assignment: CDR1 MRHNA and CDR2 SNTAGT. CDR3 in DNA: TGTGCCAGCGCCAGGGGTGCCGAAGAGACCCAGTACTTC. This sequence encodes CASARGAEETQYF.

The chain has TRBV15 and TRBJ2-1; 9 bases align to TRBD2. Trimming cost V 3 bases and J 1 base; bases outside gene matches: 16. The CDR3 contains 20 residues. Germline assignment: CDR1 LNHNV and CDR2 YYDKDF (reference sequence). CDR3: CATSRVLGVGLAGSYNEQFF. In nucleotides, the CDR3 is TGTGCCACCAGCAGGGTGCTGGGGGTTGGGCTAGCGGGGTCCTACAATGAGCAGTTCTTC.

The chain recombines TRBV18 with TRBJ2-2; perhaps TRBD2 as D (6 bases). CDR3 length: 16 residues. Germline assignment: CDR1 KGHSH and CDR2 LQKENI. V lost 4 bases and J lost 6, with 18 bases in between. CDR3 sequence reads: CASSLTGTGTAGELFF. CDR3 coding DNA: TGTGCCAGCTCACTTACCGGGACTGGGACGGCCGGGGAGCTGTTTTTT.

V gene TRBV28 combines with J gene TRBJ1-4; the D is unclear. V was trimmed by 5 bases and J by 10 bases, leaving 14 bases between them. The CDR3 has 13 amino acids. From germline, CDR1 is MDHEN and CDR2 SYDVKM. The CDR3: CASSQIKPGKLFF. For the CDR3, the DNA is TGTGCCAGCAGTCAGATAAAGCCAGGAAAACTGTTTTTT.

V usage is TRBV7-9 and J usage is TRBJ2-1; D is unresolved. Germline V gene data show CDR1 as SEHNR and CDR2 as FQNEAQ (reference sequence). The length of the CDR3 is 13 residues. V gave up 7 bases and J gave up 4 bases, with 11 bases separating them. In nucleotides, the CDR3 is TGTGCCAGCACCCCAGGCCAGTACAATGAGCAGTTCTTC. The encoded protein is CASTPGQYNEQFF.

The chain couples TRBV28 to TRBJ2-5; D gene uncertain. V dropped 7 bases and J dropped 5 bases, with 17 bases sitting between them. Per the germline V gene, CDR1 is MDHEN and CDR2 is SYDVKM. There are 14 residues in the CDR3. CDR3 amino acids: CASTSPGAWETQYF. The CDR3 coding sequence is TGTGCCAGCACGTCACCAGGCGCGTGGGAGACCCAGTACTTC. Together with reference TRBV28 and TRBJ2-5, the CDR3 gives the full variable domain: DVKVTQSSRYLVKRTGEKVFLECVQDMDHENMFWYRQDPGLGLRLIYFSYDVKMKEKGDIPEGYSVSREKKERFSLILESASTNQTSMYLCASTSPGAWETQYFGPGTRLLVL.

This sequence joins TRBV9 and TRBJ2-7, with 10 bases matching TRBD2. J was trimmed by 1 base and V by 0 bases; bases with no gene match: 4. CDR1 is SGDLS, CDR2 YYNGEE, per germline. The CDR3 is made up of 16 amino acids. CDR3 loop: CASSVGASGSSYEQYF. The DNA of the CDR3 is TGTGCCAGCAGCGTAGGAGCTAGCGGGAGTTCCTACGAGCAGTACTTC.

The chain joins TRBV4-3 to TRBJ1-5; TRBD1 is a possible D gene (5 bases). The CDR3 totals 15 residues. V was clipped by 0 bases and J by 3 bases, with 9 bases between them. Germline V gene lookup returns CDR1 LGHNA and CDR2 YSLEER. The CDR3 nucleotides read TGCGCCAGCAGCCAAGATGGCAGGGACAATCAGCCCCAGCATTTT. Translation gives CASSQDGRDNQPQHF.

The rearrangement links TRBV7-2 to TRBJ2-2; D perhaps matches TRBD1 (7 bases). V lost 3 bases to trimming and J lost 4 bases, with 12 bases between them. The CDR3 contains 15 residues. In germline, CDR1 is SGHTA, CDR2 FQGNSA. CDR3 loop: CASSFRQGGTGELFF. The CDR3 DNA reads TGTGCCAGCAGCTTTCGACAGGGAGGCACCGGGGAGCTGTTTTTT.

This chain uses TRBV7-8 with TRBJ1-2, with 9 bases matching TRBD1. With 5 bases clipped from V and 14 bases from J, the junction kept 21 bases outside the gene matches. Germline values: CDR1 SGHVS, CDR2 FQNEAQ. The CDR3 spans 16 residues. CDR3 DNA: TGTGCCAGCAGCCTCCTTAGTGGCCCTGCACAGGGGGCGAGGACCTTC. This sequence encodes CASSLLSGPAQGARTF.

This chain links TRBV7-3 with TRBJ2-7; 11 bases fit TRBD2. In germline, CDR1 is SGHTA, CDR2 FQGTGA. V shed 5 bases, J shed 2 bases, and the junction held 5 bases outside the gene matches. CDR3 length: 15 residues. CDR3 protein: CASSIAGGTTYEQYF. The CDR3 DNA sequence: TGTGCCAGCAGCATAGCGGGAGGGACAACCTACGAGCAGTACTTC.

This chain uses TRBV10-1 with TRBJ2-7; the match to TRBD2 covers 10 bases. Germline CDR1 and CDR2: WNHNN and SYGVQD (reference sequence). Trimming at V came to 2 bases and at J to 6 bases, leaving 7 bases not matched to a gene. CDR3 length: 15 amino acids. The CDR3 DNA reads TGCGCCAGCAGTGAGCTAGCGGGAGTATTAGGCGAGCAGTACTTC. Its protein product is CASSELAGVLGEQYF.

The DNA for the CDR3 is TGCGCCAGCAGCTTGGTTGGAGGCCGTCCCTACGAGCAGTACTTC. Its translation: CASSLVGGRPYEQYF. The chain joins TRBV5-1 to TRBJ2-7, with D possibly TRBD2 on 5 matching bases. Germline assignment: CDR1 SGHRS and CDR2 YFSETQ. V lost 0 bases and J lost 2, with 12 bases in between. The CDR3 loop spans 15 amino acids.

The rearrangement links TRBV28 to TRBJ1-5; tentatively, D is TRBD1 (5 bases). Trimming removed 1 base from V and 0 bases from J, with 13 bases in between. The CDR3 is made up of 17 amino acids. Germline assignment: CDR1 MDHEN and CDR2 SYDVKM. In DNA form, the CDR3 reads TGTGCCAGCAGTTTATTTCAAGGGGCTGATAGCAATCAGCCCCAGCATTTT. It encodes CASSLFQGADSNQPQHF.

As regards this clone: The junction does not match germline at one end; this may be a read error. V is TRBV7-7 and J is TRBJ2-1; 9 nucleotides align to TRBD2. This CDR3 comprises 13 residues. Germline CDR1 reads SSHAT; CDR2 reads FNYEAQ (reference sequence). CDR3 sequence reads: CASSPGLADEQFF. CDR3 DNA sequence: TGTGCTAGCAGCCCGGGACTAGCCGATGAGCAGTTCTTC.

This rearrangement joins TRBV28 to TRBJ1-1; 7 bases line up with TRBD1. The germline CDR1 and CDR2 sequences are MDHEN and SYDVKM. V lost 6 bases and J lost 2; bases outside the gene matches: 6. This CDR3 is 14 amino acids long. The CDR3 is CASRAGGLNTEAFF. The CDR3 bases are TGTGCCAGCAGAGCAGGGGGTCTCAACACTGAAGCTTTCTTT.

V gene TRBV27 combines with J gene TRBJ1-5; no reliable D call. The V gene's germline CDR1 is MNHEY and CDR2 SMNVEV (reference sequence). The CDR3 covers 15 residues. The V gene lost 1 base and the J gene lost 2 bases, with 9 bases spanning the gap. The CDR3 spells CASSLFGLGNQPQHF. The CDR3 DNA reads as TGTGCCAGCAGTTTATTCGGGTTGGGCAATCAGCCCCAGCATTTT.

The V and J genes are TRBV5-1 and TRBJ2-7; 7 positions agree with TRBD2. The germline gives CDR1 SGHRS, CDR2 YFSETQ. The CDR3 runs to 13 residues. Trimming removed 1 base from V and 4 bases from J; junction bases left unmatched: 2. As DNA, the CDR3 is TGCGCCAGCAGCTTGAGGGAGGGGTACGAGCAGTACTTC. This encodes CASSLREGYEQYF.

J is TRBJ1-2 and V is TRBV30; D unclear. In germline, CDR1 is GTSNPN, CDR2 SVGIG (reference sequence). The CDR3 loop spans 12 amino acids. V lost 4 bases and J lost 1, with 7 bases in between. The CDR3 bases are TGTGCCTGGAACGCCGGTAACTATGGCTACACCTTC. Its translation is CAWNAGNYGYTF.

For the CDR3, the DNA is TGTGCCAGCAGCCCCAGAGGGGGCGGCTCACCCCTCCACTTT. The encoded protein is CASSPRGGGSPLHF. The chain carries TRBV5-8 and TRBJ1-6; 7 bases are a match to TRBD1. J gave up 10 bases and V 4 bases, and 8 bases lay outside the gene matches. There are 14 residues in the CDR3. The germline V gene encodes CDR1 SGHTS and CDR2 YDEGEE. The variable domain in full, with the rest retrieved from reference TRBV5-8 and TRBJ1-6, is EAGVTQSPTHLIKTRGQQATLRCSPISGHTSVYWYQQALGLGLQFLLWYDEGEERNRGNFPPRFSGRQFPNYSSELNVNALELEDSALYLCASSPRGGGSPLHFGNGTRLTVT.

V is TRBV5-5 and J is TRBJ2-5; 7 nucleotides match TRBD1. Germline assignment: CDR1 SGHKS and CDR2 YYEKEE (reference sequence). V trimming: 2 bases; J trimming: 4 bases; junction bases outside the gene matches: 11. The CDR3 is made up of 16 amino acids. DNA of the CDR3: TGTGCCAGCAGCTTCACCGAACAGGGGCCGAGAGAGACCCAGTACTTC. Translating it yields CASSFTEQGPRETQYF.

The CDR3 coding sequence is TGTGCCAGCAGCTGGACAGGGGGCGGGCAGTTCTTC. It specifies CASSWTGGGQFF. The chain carries TRBV7-2 and TRBJ2-1; 11 nucleotides align to TRBD1. This CDR3 contains 12 residues. J lost 12 bases, V lost 4 bases, and 2 bases had no gene match. Germline V gene sequence: CDR1 SGHTA, CDR2 FQGNSA.

CDR3 DNA sequence: TGTGCCAGCAGCCACAGGGTTAGTAGCTCCTACAATGAGCAGTTCTTC. Translating it yields CASSHRVSSSYNEQFF. The J gene is TRBJ2-1, the V gene TRBV4-2; weak D call: TRBD1 (5 bases). This CDR3 comprises 16 residues. V lost 3 bases to trimming and J lost 0 bases, with 12 bases between them. Germline lookup yields CDR1 LGHNA and CDR2 YNFKEQ.

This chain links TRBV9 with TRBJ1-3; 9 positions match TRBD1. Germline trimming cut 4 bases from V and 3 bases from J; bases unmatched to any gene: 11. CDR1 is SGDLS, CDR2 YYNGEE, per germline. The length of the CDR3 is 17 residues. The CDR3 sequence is CASSHLRGTGSGNTIYF. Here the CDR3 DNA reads TGTGCCAGCAGCCACCTTCGGGGGACAGGGAGTGGAAACACCATATATTTT.

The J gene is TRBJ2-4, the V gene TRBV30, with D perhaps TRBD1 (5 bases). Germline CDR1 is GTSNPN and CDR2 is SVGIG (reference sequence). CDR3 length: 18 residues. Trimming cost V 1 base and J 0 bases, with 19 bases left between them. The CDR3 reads CAWSASAQGTLAKNIQYF. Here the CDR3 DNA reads TGTGCCTGGAGTGCCTCCGCCCAGGGTACACTAGCCAAAAACATTCAGTACTTC.